The 24 T cell receptor beta chains below all came from one sample that was sequenced in a study of cytomegalovirus exposure and HLA in healthy donors. This PCR relied on a set of 60 Vbeta primers and 13 Jbeta primers. The protocol was immunoSEQ multiplex PCR, while the TCRdb copy is restricted to in-frame clones and leaves out a portion. The repertoire consists of over 150,000 clones, with approximately 72% occurring once and the leading ten covering less than 1.5%. The material sequenced was PBMCs. These receptors originate from a man in his fifties or sixties in good health and CMV-seronegative.

This clone turned up a few times. The V and J genes are TRBV5-1 and TRBJ2-7; D remains unclear. This CDR3 region has 15 residues. Germline loops: CDR1 SGHRS, CDR2 YFSETQ. The V gene lost 0 bases and the J gene lost 2 bases, with 12 bases spanning the gap. The CDR3 loop reads CASSLAATPTYEQYF. The CDR3 DNA follows: TGCGCCAGCAGCTTGGCCGCAACTCCCACCTACGAGCAGTACTTC.

This clone was observed a single time. This chain joins TRBV19 and TRBJ1-1; TRBD1 aligns across 9 bases. V dropped 5 bases and J dropped 1; count of bases not matched to a gene: 11. Germline V gene lookup returns CDR1 LNHDA and CDR2 SQIVND (reference sequence). The CDR3 is 17 amino acids. The CDR3 sequence is CASSARDRVLANTEAFF. The CDR3 nucleotides read TGTGCCAGTAGTGCCCGGGACAGGGTTCTGGCGAACACTGAAGCTTTCTTT. Filled out from reference TRBV19 and TRBJ1-1, the complete variable domain reads DGGITQSPKYLFRKEGQNVTLSCEQNLNHDAMYWYRQDPGQGLRLIYYSQIVNDFQKGDIAEGYSVSREKKESFPLTVTSAQKNPTAFYLCASSARDRVLANTEAFFGQGTRLTVV.

This clone was seen once. This chain connects TRBV29-1 to TRBJ2-5; tentative D call: TRBD1 (6 bases). The J call is uncertain, as TRBJ2-7 better fits the DNA end. The CDR3 runs 17 residues. The V gene's germline CDR1 is SQVTM and CDR2 ANQGSEA. CDR3 in amino acids: CSVTRWGRSGIPYEQYF. CDR3 coding DNA: TGCAGCGTCACCCGATGGGGGCGATCAGGGATACCCTACGAGCAGTACTTC.

This sequence joins TRBV5-1 and TRBJ2-5, with 7 bases fitting TRBD1. The end of the DNA fits TRBJ2-7 better, so the J call may be wrong. This CDR3 contains 14 residues. Germline V gives CDR1 SGHRS, CDR2 YFSETQ. In nucleotides, the CDR3 is TGCGCCAGCAGCTTGAGGCAGGGGGCCTACGAGCAGTACTTC. Amino acids: CASSLRQGAYEQYF.

This clone has just a few counts. The CDR3 coding sequence is TGTGCCAGCTCACCGACAGGGAGAGGCCAGTGGGCCCAGCATTTT. Protein: CASSPTGRGQWAQHF. The rearrangement uses TRBV18 and TRBJ1-5; 7 positions match TRBD1. V was pared by 3 bases and J by 11 bases, with 13 bases of the junction left unmatched. The CDR3 totals 15 residues. CDR1 and CDR2 from the germline V gene are KGHSH and LQKENI.

V is TRBV2 and J is TRBJ1-1, with 7 bases lining up with TRBD1. Looked up from germline, CDR1 is SNHLY and CDR2 is FYNNEI. The CDR3 has 14 residues. V trimming: 4 bases; J trimming: 5 bases; junction bases outside the gene matches: 7. In nucleotides, the CDR3 is TGTGCCAGCAGTGTTATGACAGGGCTTACTGAAGCTTTCTTT. Protein product: CASSVMTGLTEAFF.

The chain uses TRBV5-6 and TRBJ2-7; 7 bases map to TRBD1. The germline V gene has CDR1 SGHDT and CDR2 YYEEEE. Trimming at V came to 0 bases and at J to 4 bases, leaving 4 bases not matched to a gene. The CDR3 covers 14 residues. CDR3 region: CASSLETGIYEQYF. CDR3 nucleotide sequence: TGTGCCAGCAGCTTGGAGACAGGGATATACGAGCAGTACTTC.

The chain is built from TRBV28 and TRBJ2-7, with D maybe TRBD2 (6 bases). Germline CDR1 is MDHEN and CDR2 is SYDVKM. Deletions cut 2 bases from V and 6 bases from J, with 14 bases between. This CDR3 region has 14 residues. The CDR3 DNA sequence: TGTGCCAGCAGTTTAGCAAGATCGGGGGTCGAGCAGTACTTC. It yields the protein CASSLARSGVEQYF.

The chain carries TRBV18 and TRBJ2-1; no firm D call. The CDR3 spans 13 residues. Germline CDR1 and CDR2: KGHSH and LQKENI. Deletions cut 6 bases from V and 8 bases from J, with 14 bases between. The DNA for the CDR3 is TGTGCCAGCTCCCCCGTAGCTTATGATGAGCAGTTCTTC. As protein: CASSPVAYDEQFF. The full variable domain, with the rest looked up from reference TRBV18 and TRBJ2-1, is NAGVMQNPRHLVRRRGQEARLRCSPMKGHSHVYWYRQLPEEGLKFMVYLQKENIIDESGMPKERFSAEFPKEGPSILRIQQVVRGDSAAYFCASSPVAYDEQFFGPGTRLTVL.

This chain connects TRBV5-6 to TRBJ2-3; D perhaps matches TRBD1 (5 bases). The V end was cut by 0 bases, the J end by 3 bases, with 11 bases between. The CDR3 runs 15 residues. Germline CDR1 and CDR2: SGHDT and YYEEEE. CDR3: CASSLEGSFTDTQYF. The CDR3 nucleotides read TGTGCCAGCAGCTTGGAGGGGTCTTTTACAGATACGCAGTATTTT. Using reference TRBV5-6 and TRBJ2-3 for the parts outside the CDR3, the full variable domain is DAGVTQSPTHLIKTRGQQVTLRCSPKSGHDTVSWYQQALGQGPQFIFQYYEEEERQRGNFPDRFSGHQFPNYSSELNVNALLLGDSALYLCASSLEGSFTDTQYFGPGTRLTVL.

This clone has a single count. The chain has TRBV7-9 and TRBJ1-4, with TRBD1 matching 9 bases. The CDR3 consists of 15 residues. V lost 3 bases and J lost 7; bases outside the gene matches: 6. From germline, CDR1 is SEHNR and CDR2 FQNEAQ (reference sequence). For the CDR3, the DNA is TGTGCCAGCAGCTTTACAGGGGGCGGTAGTGAAAAACTGTTTTTT. Its translation is CASSFTGGGSEKLFF.

This clone was detected only a few times. V gene TRBV28 combines with J gene TRBJ1-2; 11 bases align to TRBD1. The CDR3 has 16 residues. The germline V gene encodes CDR1 MDHEN and CDR2 SYDVKM. Losses at the gene ends were 7 bases for V and 2 bases for J; bases not matched to a gene: 9. The CDR3 DNA reads as TGTGCCAGCACCCCCCCTAGGACAGGGGGCAACTATGGCTACACCTTC. Its protein product is CASTPPRTGGNYGYTF.

This chain uses TRBV11-2 with TRBJ1-2; 8 bases align to TRBD1. This CDR3 is built from 14 residues. Germline CDR1 SGHAT, CDR2 FQNNGV. Trimming cost V 7 bases and J 4 bases; bases outside gene matches: 8. This CDR3 reads CASTKVGQVYGYTF. The CDR3 DNA reads TGTGCCAGCACCAAAGTGGGACAGGTCTATGGCTACACCTTC.

The chain is built from TRBV10-3 and TRBJ2-2; 9 bases map to TRBD1. The CDR3 contains 15 residues. V was pared by 4 bases and J by 6 bases, with 6 bases of the junction left unmatched. CDR1 is ENHRY and CDR2 is SYGVKD in the germline V gene. The chain's CDR3 is CAISAGTGHPGELFF. The DNA for the CDR3 is TGTGCCATCAGTGCGGGGACAGGGCATCCCGGGGAGCTGTTTTTT.

The chain links TRBV5-1 to TRBJ2-1; 11 bases align to TRBD2. With 0 bases clipped from V and 6 bases from J, the junction kept 5 bases outside the gene matches. This CDR3 spans 16 amino acids. Germline CDR1 is SGHRS and CDR2 is YFSETQ. The CDR3 coding sequence is TGCGCCAGCAGCTTGGGGACTAGCGGGCTCAGCAATGAGCAGTTCTTC. This sequence encodes CASSLGTSGLSNEQFF. Full variable domain (rest looked up from reference TRBV5-1 and TRBJ2-1): KAGVTQTPRYLIKTRGQQVTLSCSPISGHRSVSWYQQTPGQGLQFLFEYFSETQRNKGNFPGRFSGRQFSNSRSEMNVSTLELGDSALYLCASSLGTSGLSNEQFFGPGTRLTVL.

CDR3 region: CASSGRRVRETQYF. The DNA of the CDR3 is TGTGCCAGCAGTGGACGGAGGGTCAGAGAGACCCAGTACTTC. The V call is TRBV6-1, the J call TRBJ2-5; tentative D call: TRBD2 (6 bases). CDR1 MNHNS and CDR2 SASEGT come from the germline V gene. The CDR3 is 14 residues long. V lost 4 bases, J lost 4 bases, and 13 bases lay in between.

This clone was observed a handful of times. The chain is built from TRBV5-1 and TRBJ1-2, with D perhaps matching TRBD1 (6 bases). CDR1 is SGHRS and CDR2 is YFSETQ in the germline V gene. The CDR3 consists of 14 residues. Trimming shortened V by 1 base and J by 6 bases, and 13 bases separated the two germline ends. The CDR3 here is CASSLWAGANGYTF. The CDR3 DNA sequence: TGCGCCAGCAGCTTGTGGGCAGGGGCAAATGGCTACACCTTC.

The chain couples TRBV12-5 to TRBJ2-7, with 8 positions matching TRBD1. The CDR3 has 16 residues. The germline gives CDR1 LGHNT, CDR2 FRNRAP. V shed 0 bases and J 4 bases; nucleotides not matched to a gene: 8. CDR3 coding DNA: TGTGCTAGTGGTTTGGTCCTCGGGACAGGCCCTTACGAGCAGTACTTC. The encoded protein is CASGLVLGTGPYEQYF.

This chain links TRBV9 with TRBJ1-4; 8 nucleotides align to TRBD1. The CDR3 consists of 13 residues. V lost 3 bases and J lost 7; bases outside the gene matches: 2. Germline V CDR1 and CDR2: SGDLS, YYNGEE. The CDR3 DNA reads TGTGCCAGCAGCGGACAGGGGATTGAAAAACTGTTTTTT. It is translated as CASSGQGIEKLFF.

Here the CDR3 reads CASGGNTGELFF. The CDR3 nucleotides are TGTGCCAGCGGAGGGAACACCGGGGAGCTGTTTTTT. This chain joins TRBV11-3 and TRBJ2-2; D is perhaps TRBD2 (5 bases). V was pared by 8 bases and J by 1 base, with 5 bases between. The CDR3 extends over 12 amino acids. Germline V gene sequence: CDR1 SGHNT, CDR2 YENEEA.

This clone was seen a handful of times. The chain combines TRBV7-2 with TRBJ1-2, with TRBD1 matching 9 bases. Germline CDR1 is SGHTA and CDR2 is FQGNSA. This CDR3 is built from 16 residues. V lost 5 bases, J lost 2 bases, and 9 bases stayed unmatched. CDR3 sequence (DNA): TGTGCCAGCAGCACAAAGCCGGGACAGGGAAACTATGGCTACACCTTC. Encoded protein: CASSTKPGQGNYGYTF. The complete variable domain, with remaining parts taken from reference TRBV7-2 and TRBJ1-2, reads GAGVSQSPSNKVTEKGKDVELRCDPISGHTALYWYRQSLGQGLEFLIYFQGNSAPDKSGLPSDRFSAERTGGSVSTLTIQRTQQEDSAVYLCASSTKPGQGNYGYTFGSGTRLTVV.

The chain uses TRBV7-2 and TRBJ2-5; 10 bases fit TRBD2. V dropped 3 bases and J dropped 7; count of bases not matched to a gene: 8. Germline V gene lookup returns CDR1 SGHTA and CDR2 FQGNSA. The CDR3 runs to 15 residues. CDR3 sequence reads: CASSFGTSDWWTQYF. In DNA, the CDR3 is TGTGCCAGCAGCTTCGGGACTAGCGATTGGTGGACCCAGTACTTC.

The chain uses TRBV9 and TRBJ1-5; D gene uncertain. CDR3 length: 14 amino acids. V lost 0 bases to trimming and J lost 3 bases, with 7 bases between them. Germline CDR1 SGDLS, CDR2 YYNGEE. The CDR3 sequence is CASSVGRANQPQHF. CDR3 nucleotide sequence: TGTGCCAGCAGCGTAGGGCGGGCCAATCAGCCCCAGCATTTT.

As for this clone: This sample also contains other DNA sequences that code for the same CDR3. The chain links TRBV18 to TRBJ1-5; TRBD1 aligns across 7 bases. This CDR3 region has 14 residues. V lost 3 bases to trimming and J lost 2 bases; unmatched junction nucleotides: 1. Germline V gene data show CDR1 as KGHSH and CDR2 as LQKENI. The CDR3 reads CASSPGTGNQPQHF. The CDR3 DNA reads TGTGCCAGCTCACCTGGGACAGGCAATCAGCCCCAGCATTTT.